This TCR beta chain was sequenced during a study of cytomegalovirus exposure and HLA in healthy donors. Overall study context: Unique TCRs numbering around 80 million, obtained from HLA-typed donors, made up an early data release.

CDR1 and CDR2 (germline): LNHDA, SQIVND (reference sequence). Between the trimmed V and J ends, which lost 4 bases and 0 bases, there was a span of 9 bases. The CDR3 has 14 amino acids. This PCR relied on a set of 60 Vbeta primers and 13 Jbeta primers. Generated by immunoSEQ multiplex PCR, the TCRdb table keeps only in-frame clones and is missing some. The data show 30,000 to 45,000 clones, 86% seen once. This clone has only one observation. Its matching antigen is unknown. Notes on the study in general: With further analysis later on, most CMV-associated TCR beta chains appeared HLA-restricted. A missense DCLRE1C variant was associated with V- and J-gene trimming of TCR beta chains in a later analysis, and an independent cohort replicated the association. Indistinguishability led to the exclusion of some V segments, TRBV6-2 and TRBV6-3 included.

Sequencing was carried out using PBMCs. V is TRBV19 and J is TRBJ1-1, with unresolved D. The sequence was obtained from a woman aged 40 to 55 in good health and CMV-seropositive. The CDR3 region has the DNA TGTGCCAGTAGTACGGGATCGATGAACACTGAAGCTTTCTTT. Amino acid sequence: CASSTGSMNTEAFF.